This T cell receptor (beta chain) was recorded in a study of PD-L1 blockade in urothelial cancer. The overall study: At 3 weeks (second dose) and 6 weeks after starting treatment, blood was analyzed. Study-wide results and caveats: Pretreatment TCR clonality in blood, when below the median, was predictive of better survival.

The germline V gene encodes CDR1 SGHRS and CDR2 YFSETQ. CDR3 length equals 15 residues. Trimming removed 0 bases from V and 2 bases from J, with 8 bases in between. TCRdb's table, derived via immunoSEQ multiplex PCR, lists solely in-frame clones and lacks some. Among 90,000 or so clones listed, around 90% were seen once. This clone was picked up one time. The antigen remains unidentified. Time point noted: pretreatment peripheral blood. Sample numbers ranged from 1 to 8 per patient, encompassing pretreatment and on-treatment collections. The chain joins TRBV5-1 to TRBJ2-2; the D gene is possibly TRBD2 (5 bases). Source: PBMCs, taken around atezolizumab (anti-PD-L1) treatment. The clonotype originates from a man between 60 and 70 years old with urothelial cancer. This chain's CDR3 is CASSLAAGNTGELFF. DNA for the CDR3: TGCGCCAGCAGCTTGGCGGCGGGCAACACCGGGGAGCTGTTTTTT.